The clone carrying this T cell receptor (beta chain) was observed a handful of times. Its antigen is unknown. This sample was included in a study of identical twins. Study-wide results and caveats: Out-of-frame TCR alpha sharing observed in monozygotic twins exceeded model estimates.

The germline V gene has CDR1 DFQATT and CDR2 SNEGSKA (reference sequence). CDR3 length: 13 residues. TCRdb processed the 5' RACE reads anew with MiXCR; each CDR3 protein has one entry. The sample lists about 530,000 distinct CDR3 sequences; more than 20% were seen once. Healthy Caucasians, and only they, were the donors. The same data also contributed to another study, on yellow fever vaccine responses in identical twins. That investigation notes: Each twin's T cell response to the vaccine was reported to look partly convergent and partly personalized.

The sequence came from a woman aged 18 to 35 in good health. This sequence joins TRBV20-1 and TRBJ1-2, with 7 bases lining up with TRBD1. Sequences were obtained from CD4+ T cells sorted from blood. The CDR3 sequence: CKFWSSGQIGYTF. The CDR3 DNA follows: TGCAAATTTTGGTCCTCGGGACAGATAGGCTACACCTTC.